A selection of T cell receptor beta chains follows, all from one sample in a study of T cell responses to AZD1222 COVID-19 vaccine. Only in-frame clones appear in the TCRdb table, and some are missing; sequencing was by immunoSEQ multiplex PCR. This table has about 120,000 clones, about nine tenths appearing once. This material consisted of peripheral blood, taken 28 days after the second AZD1222 dose. The source is an adult who received the AZD1222 COVID-19 vaccine. CDR3s include the opening cysteine and the closing phenylalanine or tryptophan. The order of the fields is J gene, clone size, V gene, D gene, CDR3 DNA, CDR3 protein. D genes are given only for firm matches. Size is omitted from some rows. Given values are once, few, many or a class for expanded clones.

j_call: TRBJ2-3; clone_size: NA; v_call: TRBV28; d_call: NA; cdr3_nt: TGTGCCAGCAGTTTACGGGACACAGGTGCCCTTATGTATTTT; cdr3_aa: CASSLRDTGALMYF
j_call: TRBJ1-2; clone_size: NA; v_call: TRBV5-6; d_call: TRBD1; cdr3_nt: TGTGCCAGCAGCTCACAGGGGGCAGTGGGCTACACCTTC; cdr3_aa: CASSSQGAVGYTF
j_call: TRBJ1-5; clone_size: NA; v_call: TRBV19; d_call: NA; cdr3_nt: TGTGCCAGTACCCGGACTCCCGAGAGCAATCAGCCCCAGCATTTT; cdr3_aa: CASTRTPESNQPQHF
j_call: TRBJ1-3; clone_size: NA; v_call: TRBV14; d_call: NA; cdr3_nt: TGTGCCAGCAGCTTACAGGGAATGGTTGGAAACACCATATATTTT; cdr3_aa: CASSLQGMVGNTIYF
j_call: TRBJ2-2; clone_size: NA; v_call: TRBV4-3; d_call: TRBD2; cdr3_nt: TGCGCCAGCAGCCAAGAAAGGCAGCGGGGAACCGGGGAGCTGTTTTTT; cdr3_aa: CASSQERQRGTGELFF
j_call: TRBJ2-2; clone_size: once; v_call: TRBV3-1/TRBV3-2; d_call: NA; cdr3_nt: TGTGCCAGCAGCCCAGGGACCGGGGAGCTGTTTTTT; cdr3_aa: CASSPGTGELFF
j_call: TRBJ1-6; clone_size: NA; v_call: TRBV5-1; d_call: TRBD1; cdr3_nt: TGCGCCAGCAGAACCTCCCCGACAGGGGTGACACCCCTCCACTTT; cdr3_aa: CASRTSPTGVTPLHF
j_call: TRBJ2-5; clone_size: few; v_call: TRBV5-1; d_call: NA; cdr3_nt: TGCGCCAGCAGCTTGCAGTCAGGGACTGGGGAGACCCAGTACTTC; cdr3_aa: CASSLQSGTGETQYF
j_call: TRBJ1-4; clone_size: NA; v_call: TRBV6-6; d_call: TRBD1; cdr3_nt: TGTGCCAGCAGTTTTGGACAGGGGAGGAATGAAAAACTGTTTTTT; cdr3_aa: CASSFGQGRNEKLFF
j_call: TRBJ1-1; clone_size: NA; v_call: TRBV7-8; d_call: NA; cdr3_nt: TGTGCCAGCAGCTTAACCGCGACTGGCACTGAAGCTTTCTTT; cdr3_aa: CASSLTATGTEAFF
j_call: TRBJ2-7; clone_size: NA; v_call: TRBV7-2; d_call: TRBD1; cdr3_nt: TGTGCCAGCAGCTTATTACAGGGGCTATCCTACGAGCAGTACTTC; cdr3_aa: CASSLLQGLSYEQYF
j_call: TRBJ2-1; clone_size: NA; v_call: TRBV21-1; d_call: NA; cdr3_nt: TGTGCCAGCAGCAAAGGGACCCCGCACAGGGGCTCCTACAATGAGCAGTTCTTC; cdr3_aa: CASSKGTPHRGSYNEQFF
j_call: TRBJ2-3; clone_size: NA; v_call: TRBV19; d_call: TRBD1; cdr3_nt: TGTGCCAGTACGGGGGACAGGGTGGCAGATACGCAGTATTTT; cdr3_aa: CASTGDRVADTQYF
j_call: TRBJ2-1; clone_size: once; v_call: TRBV6-5; d_call: TRBD2; cdr3_nt: TGTGCCAGCACCGGGACTAGCGGGGCAGACAATGAGCAGTTCTTC; cdr3_aa: CASTGTSGADNEQFF
j_call: TRBJ1-6; clone_size: NA; v_call: TRBV11-2; d_call: NA; cdr3_nt: TGTGCCAGCAGCTTATACAGGGATTCACCCCTCCACTTT; cdr3_aa: CASSLYRDSPLHF
j_call: TRBJ2-2; clone_size: NA; v_call: TRBV4-2; d_call: NA; cdr3_nt: TGTGCCAGCAGCCAAGATCCAGGGGAGCAATTTGGGGAGCTGTTTTTT; cdr3_aa: CASSQDPGEQFGELFF
j_call: TRBJ1-3; clone_size: NA; v_call: TRBV4-3; d_call: TRBD1; cdr3_nt: TGCGCCAGCAGCCAAGATGGGGACAGGGAGGCTGGAAACACCATATATTTT; cdr3_aa: CASSQDGDREAGNTIYF
j_call: TRBJ2-1; clone_size: NA; v_call: TRBV3-1/TRBV3-2; d_call: TRBD2; cdr3_nt: TGTGCCAGCAGCCAAGGGGGCGGGGGCTCCTACAATGAGCAGTTCTTC; cdr3_aa: CASSQGGGGSYNEQFF
j_call: TRBJ2-5; clone_size: NA; v_call: TRBV18; d_call: TRBD1; cdr3_nt: TGTGCCAGCTCACCTCGGACAGGGAACCAAGAGACCCAGTACTTC; cdr3_aa: CASSPRTGNQETQYF
j_call: TRBJ1-5; clone_size: NA; v_call: TRBV7-2; d_call: TRBD1; cdr3_nt: TGTGCCAGCAGCTTAGAGAGGGGGCGGCCCCAGCATTTT; cdr3_aa: CASSLERGRPQHF
j_call: TRBJ1-2; clone_size: once; v_call: TRBV5-4; d_call: NA; cdr3_nt: TGTGCCAGCAGCTTAGACTACTATGGCTACACCTTC; cdr3_aa: CASSLDYYGYTF
j_call: TRBJ1-1; clone_size: NA; v_call: TRBV28; d_call: NA; cdr3_nt: TGTGCCAGCAGTTTTGCTTGGGGGTTGAGCACTGAAGCTTTCTTT; cdr3_aa: CASSFAWGLSTEAFF
j_call: TRBJ2-5; clone_size: NA; v_call: TRBV3-1/TRBV3-2; d_call: NA; cdr3_nt: TGTGCCAGCAGCCATACCAGCGGTGAGACCCAGTACTTC; cdr3_aa: CASSHTSGETQYF
j_call: TRBJ1-6; clone_size: NA; v_call: TRBV6-6; d_call: TRBD1; cdr3_nt: TGTGCCGTCGGGACAGGGGAAAATTCACCCCTCCACTTT; cdr3_aa: CAVGTGENSPLHF
j_call: TRBJ2-5; clone_size: NA; v_call: TRBV12-3/TRBV12-4; d_call: TRBD1; cdr3_nt: TGTGCCAGCACCAGGACAGGGACGGAGACCCAGTACTTC; cdr3_aa: CASTRTGTETQYF
j_call: TRBJ1-5; clone_size: few; v_call: TRBV6-2/TRBV6-3; d_call: NA; cdr3_nt: TGTGCCAGCAGTTACCGCAGGATCAATCAGCCCCAGCATTTT; cdr3_aa: CASSYRRINQPQHF
j_call: TRBJ1-5; clone_size: few; v_call: TRBV9; d_call: TRBD1; cdr3_nt: TGTGCCAGCAGTTATTCCGGGACAGGCGATCAGCCCCAGCATTTT; cdr3_aa: CASSYSGTGDQPQHF